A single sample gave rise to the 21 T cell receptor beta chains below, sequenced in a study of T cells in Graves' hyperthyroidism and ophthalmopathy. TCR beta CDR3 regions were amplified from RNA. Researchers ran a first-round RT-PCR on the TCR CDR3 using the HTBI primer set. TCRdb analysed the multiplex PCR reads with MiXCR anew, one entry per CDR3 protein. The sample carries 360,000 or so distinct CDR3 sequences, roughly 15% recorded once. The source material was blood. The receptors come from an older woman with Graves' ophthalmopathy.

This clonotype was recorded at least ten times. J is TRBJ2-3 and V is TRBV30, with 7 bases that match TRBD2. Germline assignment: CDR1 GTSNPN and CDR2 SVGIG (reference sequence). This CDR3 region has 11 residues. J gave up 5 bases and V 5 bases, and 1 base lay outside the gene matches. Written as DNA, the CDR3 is TGTGCCTGGGGGAGGGGAGATACGCAGTATTTT. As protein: CAWGRGDTQYF.

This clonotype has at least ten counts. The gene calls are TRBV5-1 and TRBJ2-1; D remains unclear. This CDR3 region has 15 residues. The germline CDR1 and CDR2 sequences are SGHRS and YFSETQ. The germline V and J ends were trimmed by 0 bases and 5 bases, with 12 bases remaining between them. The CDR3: CASSLEVNWNNEQFF. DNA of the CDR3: TGCGCCAGCAGCTTGGAAGTGAATTGGAACAATGAGCAGTTCTTC.

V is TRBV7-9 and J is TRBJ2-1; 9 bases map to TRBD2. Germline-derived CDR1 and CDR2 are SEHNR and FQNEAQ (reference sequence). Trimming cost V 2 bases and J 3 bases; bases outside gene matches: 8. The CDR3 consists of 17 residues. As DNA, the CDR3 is TGTGCCAGCAGCTTACTCACTAGCGGGTTTATCTACAATGAGCAGTTCTTC. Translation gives CASSLLTSGFIYNEQFF. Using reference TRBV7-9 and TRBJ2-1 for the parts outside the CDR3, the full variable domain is DTGVSQNPRHKITKRGQNVTFRCDPISEHNRLYWYRQTLGQGPEFLTYFQNEAQLEKSRLLSDRFSAERPKGSFSTLEIQRTEQGDSAMYLCASSLLTSGFIYNEQFFGPGTRLTVL.

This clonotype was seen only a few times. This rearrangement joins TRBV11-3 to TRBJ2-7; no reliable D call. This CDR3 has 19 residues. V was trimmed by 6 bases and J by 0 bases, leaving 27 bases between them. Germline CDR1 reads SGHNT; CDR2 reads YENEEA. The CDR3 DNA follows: TGTGCCAGCAGTCGAAAGGAGAATACGGCCGGTAGGAGCTCCTACGAGCAGTACTTC. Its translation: CASSRKENTAGRSSYEQYF.

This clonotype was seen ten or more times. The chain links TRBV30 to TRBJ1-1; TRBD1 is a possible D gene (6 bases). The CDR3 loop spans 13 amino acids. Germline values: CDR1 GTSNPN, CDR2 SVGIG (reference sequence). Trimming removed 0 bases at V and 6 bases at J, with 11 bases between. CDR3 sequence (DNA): TGTGCCTGGAGTGTACAGGGCTTACCTGAAGCTTTCTTT. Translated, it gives CAWSVQGLPEAFF.

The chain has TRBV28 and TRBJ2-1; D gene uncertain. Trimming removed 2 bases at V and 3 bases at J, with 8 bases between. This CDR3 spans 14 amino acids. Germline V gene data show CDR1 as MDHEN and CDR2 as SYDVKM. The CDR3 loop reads CASSLGSVYNEQFF. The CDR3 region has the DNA TGTGCCAGCAGTTTAGGGTCGGTCTACAATGAGCAGTTCTTC.

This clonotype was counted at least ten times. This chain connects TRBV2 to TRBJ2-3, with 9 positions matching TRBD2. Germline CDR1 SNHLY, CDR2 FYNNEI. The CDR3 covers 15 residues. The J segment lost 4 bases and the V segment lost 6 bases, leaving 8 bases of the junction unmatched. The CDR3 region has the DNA TGTGCCAGCAGGGGGGGACTAGCCGATTCAGATACGCAGTATTTT. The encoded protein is CASRGGLADSDTQYF.

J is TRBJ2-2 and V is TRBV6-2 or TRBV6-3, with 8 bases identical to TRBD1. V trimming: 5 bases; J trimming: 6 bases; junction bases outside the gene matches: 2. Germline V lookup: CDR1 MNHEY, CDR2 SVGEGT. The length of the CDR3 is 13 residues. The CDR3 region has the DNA TGTGCCAGCAGTAAGACAGGGGCCGGGGAGCTGTTTTTT. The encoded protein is CASSKTGAGELFF.

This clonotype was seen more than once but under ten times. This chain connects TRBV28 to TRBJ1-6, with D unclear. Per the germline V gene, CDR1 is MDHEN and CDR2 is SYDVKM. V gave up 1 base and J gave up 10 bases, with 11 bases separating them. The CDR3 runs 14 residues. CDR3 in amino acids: CASSLLTAGSPLHF. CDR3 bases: TGTGCCAGCAGTTTATTGACGGCTGGATCACCCCTCCACTTT.

CDR3 sequence reads: CASSFGGGGYEQYF. The CDR3 DNA reads as TGTGCCAGCAGCTTCGGCGGTGGGGGGTACGAGCAGTACTTC. The chain recombines TRBV5-8 with TRBJ2-7, with D maybe TRBD2 (6 bases). With 2 bases removed from V and 4 bases from J, the gap between germline ends came to 13 bases. Looked up from germline, CDR1 is SGHTS and CDR2 is YDEGEE. The CDR3 runs to 14 residues.

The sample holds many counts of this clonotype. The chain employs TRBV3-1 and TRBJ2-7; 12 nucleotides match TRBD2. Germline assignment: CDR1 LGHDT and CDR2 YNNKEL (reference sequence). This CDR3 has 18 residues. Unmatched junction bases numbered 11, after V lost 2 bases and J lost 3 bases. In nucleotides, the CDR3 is TGTGCCAGCAGCCAATCCCCCGCCGGACTAGCGGGACTCTACGAGCAGTACTTC. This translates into CASSQSPAGLAGLYEQYF.

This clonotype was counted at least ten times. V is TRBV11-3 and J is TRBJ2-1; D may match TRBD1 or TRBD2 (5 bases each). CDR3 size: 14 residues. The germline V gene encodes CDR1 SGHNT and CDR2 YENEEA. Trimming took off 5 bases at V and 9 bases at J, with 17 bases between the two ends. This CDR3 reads CASSRSGAMGEQFF. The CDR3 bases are TGTGCCAGCAGCCGGTCCGGGGCTATGGGTGAGCAGTTCTTC.

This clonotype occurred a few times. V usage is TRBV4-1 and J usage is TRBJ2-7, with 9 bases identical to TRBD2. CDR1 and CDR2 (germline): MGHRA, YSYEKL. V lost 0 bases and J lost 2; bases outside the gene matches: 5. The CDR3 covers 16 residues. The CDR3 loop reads CASSQEKREATYEQYF. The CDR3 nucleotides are TGCGCCAGCAGCCAAGAAAAGCGGGAGGCCACCTACGAGCAGTACTTC.

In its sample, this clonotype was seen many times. The CDR3 sequence: CASSSPLFGTDTQYF. The CDR3 bases are TGTGCCAGCAGTTCCCCCCTATTTGGCACAGATACGCAGTATTTT. This chain connects TRBV28 to TRBJ2-3; no reliable D call. Germline CDR1 reads MDHEN; CDR2 reads SYDVKM. Between the trimmed V and J ends, which lost 4 bases and 1 base, there was a span of 12 bases. CDR3 length equals 15 residues.

This chain's CDR3 is CASRTLPGLAGSSYNEQFF. For the CDR3, the DNA is TGCGCCAGCAGGACATTGCCGGGACTAGCGGGTAGCTCCTACAATGAGCAGTTCTTC. This chain connects TRBV5-1 to TRBJ2-1; TRBD2 agrees at 12 bases. The CDR3 totals 19 residues. With 5 bases clipped from V and 0 bases from J, the junction kept 12 bases outside the gene matches. Germline V CDR1 and CDR2: SGHRS, YFSETQ.

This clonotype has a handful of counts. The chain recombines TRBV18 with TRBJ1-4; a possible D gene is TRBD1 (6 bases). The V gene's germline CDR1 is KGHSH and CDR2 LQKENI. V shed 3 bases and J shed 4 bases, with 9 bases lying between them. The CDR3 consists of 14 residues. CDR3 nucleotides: TGTGCCAGCTCACCCAGGGGAATTAATGAAAAACTGTTTTTT. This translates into CASSPRGINEKLFF.

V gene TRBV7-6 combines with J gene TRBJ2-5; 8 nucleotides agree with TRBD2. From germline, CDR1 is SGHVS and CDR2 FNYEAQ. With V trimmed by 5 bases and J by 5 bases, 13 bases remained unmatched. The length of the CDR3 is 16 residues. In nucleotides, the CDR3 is TGTGCCAGCAGCCGACGTAGCGGGATAAGCGGGGAGACCCAGTACTTC. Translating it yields CASSRRSGISGETQYF.

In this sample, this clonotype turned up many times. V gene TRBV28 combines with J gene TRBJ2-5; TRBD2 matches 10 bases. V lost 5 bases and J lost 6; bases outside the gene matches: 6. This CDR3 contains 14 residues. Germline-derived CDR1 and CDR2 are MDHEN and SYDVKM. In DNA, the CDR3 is TGTGCCAGCAGTCTAGCGGGAGTTATCCAGACCCAGTACTTC. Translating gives CASSLAGVIQTQYF.

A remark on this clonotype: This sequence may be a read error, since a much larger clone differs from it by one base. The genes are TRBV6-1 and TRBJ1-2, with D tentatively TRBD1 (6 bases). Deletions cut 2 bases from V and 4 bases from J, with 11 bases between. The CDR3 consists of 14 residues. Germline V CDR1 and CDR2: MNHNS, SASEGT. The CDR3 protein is CASSERGQGYGYTF. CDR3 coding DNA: TGTGCCAGCAGTGAACGGGGGCAGGGCTATGGCTACACCTTC.

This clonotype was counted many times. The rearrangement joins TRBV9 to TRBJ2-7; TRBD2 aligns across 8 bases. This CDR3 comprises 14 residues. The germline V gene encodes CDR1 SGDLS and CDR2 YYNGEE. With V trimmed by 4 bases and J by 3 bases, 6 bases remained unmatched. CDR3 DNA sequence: TGTGCCAGCAGCAGAGCAGCGGGAGACTACGAGCAGTACTTC. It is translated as CASSRAAGDYEQYF.

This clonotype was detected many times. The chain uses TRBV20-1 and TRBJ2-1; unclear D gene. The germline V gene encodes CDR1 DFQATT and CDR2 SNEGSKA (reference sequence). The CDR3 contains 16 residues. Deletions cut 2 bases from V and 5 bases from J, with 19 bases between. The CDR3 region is CSARPRTVAVHNEQFF. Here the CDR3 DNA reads TGCAGTGCTAGACCGAGGACCGTAGCTGTGCACAATGAGCAGTTCTTC.